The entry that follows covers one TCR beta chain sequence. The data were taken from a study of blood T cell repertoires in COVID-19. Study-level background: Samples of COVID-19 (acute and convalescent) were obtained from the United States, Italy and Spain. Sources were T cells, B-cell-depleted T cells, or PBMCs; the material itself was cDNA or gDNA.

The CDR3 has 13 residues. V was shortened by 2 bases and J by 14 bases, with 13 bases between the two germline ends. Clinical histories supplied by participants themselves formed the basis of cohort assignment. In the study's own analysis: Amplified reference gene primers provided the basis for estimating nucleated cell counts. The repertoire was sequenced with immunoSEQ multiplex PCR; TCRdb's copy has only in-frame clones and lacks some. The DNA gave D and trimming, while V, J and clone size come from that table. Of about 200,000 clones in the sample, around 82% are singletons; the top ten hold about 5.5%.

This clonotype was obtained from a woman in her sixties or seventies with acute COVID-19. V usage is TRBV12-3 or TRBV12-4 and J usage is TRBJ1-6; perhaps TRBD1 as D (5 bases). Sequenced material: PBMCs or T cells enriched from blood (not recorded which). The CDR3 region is CASSLSGLPALHF. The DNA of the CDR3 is TGTGCCAGCAGTTTATCGGGACTGCCGGCCCTCCACTTT.